The clone carrying this TCR beta chain turned up a few times. What it recognizes is unknown. At the Johns Hopkins FTIC core, DNA taken from cultured CD4+ T cells was sequenced by way of the Oncomine TCR Beta short-read assay. TCRdb redid the calling of the PCR reads with MiXCR, one entry per CDR3 protein. The sample includes roughly 16,000 distinct CDR3 sequences, over 45% of them seen just once. Described treatment: approximately nine-day PBMC culture with coronavirus spike peptide pools or control peptides (ViraFEST assay). This sample stems from a study of vaccination and CD4 T cells after COVID-19. About the study: Controls used CEFX viral epitopes (positive), HIV-1 Nef peptides (negative), or no peptide.

The CDR3 runs 19 residues. Per germline, CDR1 MNHEY and CDR2 SMNVEV (reference sequence). V was pared by 2 bases and J by 0 bases, with 21 bases between. The TCR was taken from a human donor who had recovered from COVID-19. The V and J genes are TRBV27 and TRBJ2-3; D is tentatively TRBD1 or TRBD2 (6 bases each). Sequencing used CD4+ T cells from blood, cultured in vitro. CDR3 DNA: TGTGCCAGCAGTTTAGGGTTCCGGGGGCCCATCTCTAGCACAGATACGCAGTATTTT. Protein product: CASSLGFRGPISSTDTQYF.